These 32 T cell receptor beta chains were all obtained from the same sample, sequenced in a study of blood T cell repertoires in COVID-19. Clones were sequenced by immunoSEQ multiplex PCR, and TCRdb holds only the in-frame ones, with some missing. The sample lists approximately 100,000 clones, about 90% seen once, with 15% in the top ten. The sample was peripheral blood. These receptors came from a man aged 50-59 years with acute or convalescent COVID-19.

The J gene is TRBJ2-7, the V gene TRBV7-6, with 7 bases that match TRBD1. This CDR3 is 14 amino acids long. Germline V gene lookup returns CDR1 SGHVS and CDR2 FNYEAQ. The V and J ends lost 5 bases and 3 bases, in that order; junction bases with no gene match: 7. The CDR3 DNA reads as TGTGCCAGCAGCAAACAGGGGACAGACTACGAGCAGTACTTC. Its translation: CASSKQGTDYEQYF.

The chain employs TRBV6-5 and TRBJ1-5; a weak D match, TRBD1 (6 bases). In germline, CDR1 is MNHEY, CDR2 SVGAGI. The CDR3 has 15 residues. V was trimmed by 4 bases and J by 0 bases, leaving 10 bases between them. CDR3: CASSFRQDSNQPQHF. DNA for the CDR3: TGTGCCAGCAGTTTTCGACAGGATAGCAATCAGCCCCAGCATTTT.

V usage is TRBV28 and J usage is TRBJ2-2, with D hard to call. The CDR3 covers 13 residues. V dropped 7 bases and J dropped 1 base, with 7 bases sitting between them. Germline lookup yields CDR1 MDHEN and CDR2 SYDVKM. The CDR3 DNA reads TGTGCCAGCATTAATCGGAACACCGGGGAGCTGTTTTTT. Translating it yields CASINRNTGELFF. The complete variable domain, with remaining parts taken from reference TRBV28 and TRBJ2-2, reads DVKVTQSSRYLVKRTGEKVFLECVQDMDHENMFWYRQDPGLGLRLIYFSYDVKMKEKGDIPEGYSVSREKKERFSLILESASTNQTSMYLCASINRNTGELFFGEGSRLTVL.

The rearrangement links TRBV28 to TRBJ2-1; 9 nucleotides agree with TRBD1. CDR1 and CDR2 from the germline V gene are MDHEN and SYDVKM. J was trimmed by 6 bases and V by 7 bases; bases with no gene match: 7. The CDR3 is 14 residues long. The CDR3 DNA reads as TGTGCCAGCACCGGGACAGGGACGGGCAATGAGCAGTTCTTC. Residues: CASTGTGTGNEQFF.

This clone was seen once. V usage is TRBV13 and J usage is TRBJ1-4, with a weak D call TRBD1 (6 bases). CDR1 is PRHDT and CDR2 is FYEKMQ in the germline V gene (reference sequence). CDR3 length: 12 residues. Trimming took off 1 base at V and 10 bases at J, with 7 bases between the two ends. The CDR3 DNA reads as TGTGCCAGCAGCTTAGTAGGGGGAAAACTGTTTTTT. Translating it yields CASSLVGGKLFF. Complete variable domain (other parts from reference TRBV13 and TRBJ1-4): AAGVIQSPRHLIKEKRETATLKCYPIPRHDTVYWYQQGPGQDPQFLISFYEKMQSDKGSIPDRFSAQQFSDYHSELNMSSLELGDSALYFCASSLVGGKLFFGSGTQLSVL.

V usage is TRBV2 and J usage is TRBJ2-2, with D possibly being TRBD1 (5 bases). V lost 7 bases and J 0 bases, leaving 6 bases between the germline ends. Germline loops: CDR1 SNHLY, CDR2 FYNNEI. The CDR3 runs 13 residues. The DNA of the CDR3 is TGTGCCAGCACACAGGCGAACACCGGGGAGCTGTTTTTT. It specifies CASTQANTGELFF.

V is TRBV6-5 and J is TRBJ1-4; TRBD1 agrees at 10 bases. The CDR3 contains 13 residues. The germline V gene has CDR1 MNHEY and CDR2 SVGAGI. V gave up 6 bases and J gave up 10 bases; unmatched junction bases: 5. The CDR3 protein is CASRTGGQGKLFF. For the CDR3, the DNA is TGTGCCAGCAGGACAGGGGGCCAAGGAAAACTGTTTTTT.

To note about this clone: An end of the junction differs from the germline gene, which may be a read error. J is TRBJ1-2 and V is TRBV5-6; 11 bases agree with TRBD1. The germline V gene has CDR1 SGHDT and CDR2 YYEEEE. CDR3 length: 16 residues. The CDR3 DNA reads as TGTGCCAGCAGTTTGGACAGGGGGCAAAGCAACTATGGCTACACCTTC. Its translation is CASSLDRGQSNYGYTF.

The chain links TRBV28 to TRBJ1-6; no clear D gene. This CDR3 is 11 amino acids long. V lost 10 bases and J lost 7, with 8 bases in between. CDR1 is MDHEN and CDR2 is SYDVKM in the germline V gene. CDR3 sequence reads: CATQTNSPLHF. CDR3 nucleotide sequence: TGTGCCACCCAAACAAATTCACCCCTCCACTTT.

The rearrangement joins TRBV7-2 to TRBJ2-3; D is possibly TRBD2 (6 bases). There are 12 residues in the CDR3. Germline lookup yields CDR1 SGHTA and CDR2 FQGNSA. V lost 4 bases to trimming and J lost 9 bases, with 11 bases between them. Here the CDR3 DNA reads TGTGCCAGCAGCTCCCGACTAGACACGCAGTATTTT. Its translation: CASSSRLDTQYF.

This clone was seen a single time. The gene calls are TRBV5-4 and TRBJ1-3; 7 bases are shared with TRBD1. This CDR3 is 17 amino acids long. Per the germline V gene, CDR1 is SGHNT and CDR2 is YYREEE (reference sequence). Trimming at V came to 4 bases and at J to 0 bases, leaving 10 bases not matched to a gene. CDR3 nucleotide sequence: TGTGCCAGCAGCAAAAGACAGGGTAGCGGCTCTGGAAACACCATATATTTT. Its translation: CASSKRQGSGSGNTIYF.

The DNA for the CDR3 is TGTGCCAGCTCACCATCCGTGAACACCGGGGAGCTGTTTTTT. It translates to CASSPSVNTGELFF. V is TRBV18 and J is TRBJ2-2, with D unclear. This CDR3 is built from 14 residues. Trimming pared 2 bases from V and 1 base from J, leaving 5 bases between. From germline, CDR1 is KGHSH and CDR2 LQKENI.

V gene TRBV24-1 combines with J gene TRBJ2-1; 9 bases are shared with TRBD1. CDR3 length: 16 amino acids. V shed 2 bases, J shed 2 bases, and the junction held 3 bases outside the gene matches. CDR1 and CDR2 (germline): KGHDR, SFDVKD. CDR3 DNA sequence: TGTGCCACCAGTGATTCGGACAGGGGAACCTACAATGAGCAGTTCTTC. It specifies CATSDSDRGTYNEQFF.

This clone was observed a single time. The rearrangement joins TRBV2 to TRBJ2-5; tentative D call: TRBD1 (5 bases). The CDR3 loop spans 13 amino acids. Deletions cut 8 bases from V and 5 bases from J, with 15 bases between. From germline, CDR1 is SNHLY and CDR2 FYNNEI. The CDR3 is CASGGRVFETQYF. The DNA for the CDR3 is TGTGCCAGCGGTGGCAGGGTATTTGAGACCCAGTACTTC.

V is TRBV2 and J is TRBJ2-5, with a weak D call TRBD2 (7 bases). Germline V gene sequence: CDR1 SNHLY, CDR2 FYNNEI. This CDR3 comprises 14 residues. V lost 7 bases and J lost 4, with 16 bases in between. The CDR3 sequence is CASKTDGGRETQYF. CDR3 sequence (DNA): TGTGCCAGCAAGACCGACGGGGGGCGAGAGACCCAGTACTTC.

The gene calls are TRBV15 and TRBJ2-2, with TRBD2 identical over 9 bases. CDR1 and CDR2 (germline): LNHNV, YYDKDF (reference sequence). The CDR3 extends over 17 amino acids. V was pared by 0 bases and J by 7 bases, with 9 bases of the junction left unmatched. CDR3 nucleotide sequence: TGTGCCACCAGCAGAGATCTGGTTAGCGGGAGAGGCGGGGAGCTGTTTTTT. Protein sequence: CATSRDLVSGRGGELFF.

This clone was picked up one time. The chain has TRBV5-4 and TRBJ2-3, with 7 nucleotides matching TRBD1. The J segment lost 2 bases and the V segment lost 4 bases, leaving 10 bases of the junction unmatched. Germline CDR1 SGHNT, CDR2 YYREEE (reference sequence). CDR3 length equals 16 residues. The CDR3 loop is CASSHKTGDVTDTQYF. CDR3 nucleotide sequence: TGTGCCAGCAGCCATAAAACAGGGGACGTCACAGATACGCAGTATTTT.

The chain is built from TRBV5-1 and TRBJ2-3; tentatively, D is TRBD1 (6 bases). CDR1 and CDR2 from the germline V gene are SGHRS and YFSETQ. V gave up 4 bases and J gave up 1 base, with 16 bases separating them. The CDR3 spans 16 residues. In DNA form, the CDR3 reads TGCGCCAGCAGCCCCGGGACATTTTCTGGCACAGATACGCAGTATTTT. This codes for CASSPGTFSGTDTQYF.

The rearrangement joins TRBV24-1 to TRBJ2-2; 13 bases line up with TRBD2. The germline V gene has CDR1 KGHDR and CDR2 SFDVKD. The length of the CDR3 is 18 residues. Germline trimming cut 3 bases from V and 5 bases from J; bases unmatched to any gene: 8. DNA of the CDR3: TGTGCCACCAGTGATCCCGGGACTAGCGGGATATGGACCGGGGAGCTGTTTTTT. This gives the protein CATSDPGTSGIWTGELFF.

The V call is TRBV18, the J call TRBJ2-5, with 10 bases that match TRBD2. This CDR3 contains 14 residues. Looked up from germline, CDR1 is KGHSH and CDR2 is LQKENI. V lost 8 bases and J lost 4; bases outside the gene matches: 7. Written as DNA, the CDR3 is TGTGCCAGCGCCCTAGCGGGAGTGAGAGAGACCCAGTACTTC. The encoded protein is CASALAGVRETQYF. The whole variable domain, filled in from reference TRBV18 and TRBJ2-5, reads NAGVMQNPRHLVRRRGQEARLRCSPMKGHSHVYWYRQLPEEGLKFMVYLQKENIIDESGMPKERFSAEFPKEGPSILRIQQVVRGDSAAYFCASALAGVRETQYFGPGTRLLVL.

This clone came up once. The chain employs TRBV10-3 and TRBJ2-7, with 13 bases matching TRBD2. There are 14 residues in the CDR3. With 5 bases clipped from V and 3 bases from J, the junction kept 1 base outside the gene matches. CDR1 is ENHRY, CDR2 SYGVKD, per germline. The CDR3 loop is CAISRLAGGYEQYF. The CDR3 bases are TGTGCCATCAGTCGACTAGCGGGGGGCTACGAGCAGTACTTC.

J is TRBJ2-7 and V is TRBV6-5, with 7 bases matching TRBD2. Germline CDR1 reads MNHEY; CDR2 reads SVGAGI. This CDR3 region has 11 residues. V trimming: 7 bases; J trimming: 6 bases; junction bases outside the gene matches: 3. In nucleotides, the CDR3 is TGTGCCAGCACCACGGGGGGCGAGCAGTACTTC. The encoded protein is CASTTGGEQYF.

The chain is built from TRBV25-1 and TRBJ1-4, with D tentatively TRBD1 (5 bases). The CDR3 length is 14 residues. Trimming cost V 0 bases and J 8 bases, with 10 bases left between them. Germline loops: CDR1 MGHDK, CDR2 SYGVNS. This CDR3 reads CASSEYREGEKLFF. The CDR3 DNA reads as TGTGCCAGCAGTGAATACAGGGAGGGGGAAAAACTGTTTTTT. The whole variable domain, remainder taken from reference TRBV25-1 and TRBJ1-4, is EADIYQTPRYLVIGTGKKITLECSQTMGHDKMYWYQQDPGMELHLIHYSYGVNSTEKGDLSSESTVSRIRTEHFPLTLESARPSHTSQYLCASSEYREGEKLFFGSGTQLSVL.

Of note for this clone: A junction end diverges from the germline sequence, so it may reflect a read error. The chain is built from TRBV15 and TRBJ1-2; 7 bases map to TRBD1. Germline loops: CDR1 LNHNV, CDR2 YYDKDF (reference sequence). This CDR3 region has 18 residues. The CDR3 sequence: CATSRDGTATPPGYGYTF. In DNA form, the CDR3 reads TGTGCCACCAGCAGGGACGGGACAGCCACCCCCCCCGGCTATGGTTACACCTTC.

V and J are TRBV24-1 and TRBJ2-3; perhaps TRBD2 as D (6 bases). Germline assignment: CDR1 KGHDR and CDR2 SFDVKD. Between the trimmed V and J ends, which lost 5 bases and 4 bases, there was a span of 12 bases. The CDR3 is made up of 14 amino acids. Written as DNA, the CDR3 is TGTGCCACCAGTGGGACCCCGGGGGCAGATACGCAGTATTTT. The encoded protein is CATSGTPGADTQYF.

Note on this clone: Other nucleotide sequences from this sample produce the same CDR3. The gene calls are TRBV29-1 and TRBJ2-3, with TRBD2 identical over 10 bases. The CDR3 totals 14 residues. CDR1 is SQVTM, CDR2 ANQGSEA, per germline. Unmatched junction bases numbered 2, after V lost 4 bases and J lost 1 base. Written as DNA, the CDR3 is TGCAGCGTTGCTAGCGGGAGTGGCACAGATACGCAGTATTTT. It translates to CSVASGSGTDTQYF.

This chain connects TRBV25-1 to TRBJ2-5; 14 bases map to TRBD2. The germline CDR1 and CDR2 sequences are MGHDK and SYGVNS. This CDR3 has 16 residues. V lost 6 bases and J lost 3; bases outside the gene matches: 6. The CDR3 protein is CASSPRGLAGEETQYF. The CDR3 nucleotides read TGTGCCAGCAGCCCACGGGGACTAGCGGGAGAAGAGACCCAGTACTTC.

J is TRBJ2-1 and V is TRBV6-4; 11 bases agree with TRBD2. V shed 3 bases and J 9 bases; nucleotides not matched to a gene: 7. This CDR3 contains 15 residues. Germline V CDR1 and CDR2: MRHNA, SNTAGT. The CDR3 protein is CASSDIAGGPAEQFF. CDR3 in DNA: TGTGCCAGCAGTGATATAGCGGGAGGGCCTGCTGAGCAGTTCTTC.

This sequence joins TRBV29-1 and TRBJ2-1; 7 nucleotides agree with TRBD2. J gave up 0 bases and V 5 bases, and 4 bases lay outside the gene matches. The CDR3 extends over 14 amino acids. Germline CDR1 reads SQVTM; CDR2 reads ANQGSEA. CDR3: CSVSGASSYNEQFF. CDR3 nucleotides: TGCAGCGTTAGCGGGGCCAGCTCCTACAATGAGCAGTTCTTC.

This clone appeared a single time. V usage is TRBV24-1 and J usage is TRBJ2-7, with D maybe TRBD1 (5 bases). Germline lookup yields CDR1 KGHDR and CDR2 SFDVKD. Trimming shortened V by 4 bases and J by 1 base, and 19 bases separated the two germline ends. This CDR3 is built from 17 residues. The CDR3 region is CATSDPRGRGASYEQYF. The CDR3 DNA reads TGTGCCACCAGTGACCCGCGAGGAAGGGGCGCGTCCTACGAGCAGTACTTC.

The chain combines TRBV19 with TRBJ2-3, with TRBD2 identical over 11 bases. The germline gives CDR1 LNHDA, CDR2 SQIVND (reference sequence). The CDR3 length is 16 residues. V lost 3 bases to trimming and J lost 1 base; unmatched junction nucleotides: 3. CDR3 loop: CASSILLAGGTDTQYF. CDR3 bases: TGTGCCAGTAGTATCCTACTAGCGGGAGGCACAGATACGCAGTATTTT.

The chain recombines TRBV3-1 (or the pseudogene TRBV3-2) with TRBJ2-3; D ambiguous. Germline V CDR1 and CDR2: LGHDT, YNNKEL (reference sequence). CDR3 length: 14 residues. Between the trimmed V and J ends, which lost 4 bases and 2 bases, there was a span of 10 bases. CDR3 amino acids: CASSPFHSTDTQYF. The CDR3 DNA reads TGTGCCAGCAGCCCATTTCATTCCACAGATACGCAGTATTTT.